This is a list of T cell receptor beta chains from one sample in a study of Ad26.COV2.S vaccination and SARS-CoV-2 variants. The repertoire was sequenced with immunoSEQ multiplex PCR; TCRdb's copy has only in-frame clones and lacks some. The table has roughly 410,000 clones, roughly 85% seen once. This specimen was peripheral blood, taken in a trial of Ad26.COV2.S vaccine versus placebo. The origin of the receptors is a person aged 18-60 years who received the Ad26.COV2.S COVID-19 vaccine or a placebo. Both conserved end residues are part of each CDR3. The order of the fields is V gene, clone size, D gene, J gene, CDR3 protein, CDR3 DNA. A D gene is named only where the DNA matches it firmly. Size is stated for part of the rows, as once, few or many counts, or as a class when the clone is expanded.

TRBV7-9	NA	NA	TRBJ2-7	CASSLGKGFYEQYF	TGTGCCAGCAGCTTAGGCAAGGGTTTCTACGAGCAGTACTTC
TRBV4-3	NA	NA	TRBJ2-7	CASSQEGNYPYEQYF	TGCGCCAGCAGCCAAGAAGGGAACTACCCCTACGAGCAGTACTTC
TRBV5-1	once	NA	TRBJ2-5	CASSLWSQETQYF	TGCGCCAGCAGCTTGTGGTCCCAAGAGACCCAGTACTTC
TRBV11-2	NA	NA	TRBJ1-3	CASSLAGYPGNTIYF	TGTGCCAGCAGCTTAGCAGGGTACCCTGGAAACACCATATATTTT
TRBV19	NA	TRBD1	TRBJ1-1	CASSIASGRGLRPDTEAFF	TGTGCCAGTAGTATAGCCTCGGGAAGGGGGCTACGTCCGGACACTGAAGCTTTCTTT
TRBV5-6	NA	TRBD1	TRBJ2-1	CASGRTGNEQFF	TGTGCCAGCGGACGGACAGGGAATGAGCAGTTCTTC
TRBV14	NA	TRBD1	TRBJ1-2	CASGQGTNYGYTF	TGTGCCAGCGGACAGGGTACTAACTATGGCTACACCTTC
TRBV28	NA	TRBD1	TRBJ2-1	CASSRQGGYNEQFF	TGTGCCAGCTCGAGACAGGGTGGCTACAATGAGCAGTTCTTC
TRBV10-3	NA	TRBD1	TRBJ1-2	CAISESSGTGSLYGYTF	TGTGCCATCAGTGAGTCCTCCGGGACAGGCAGTCTCTATGGCTACACCTTC
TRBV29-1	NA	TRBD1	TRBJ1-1	CSAGTGLTPNTEAFF	TGCAGCGCAGGGACAGGGTTGACACCGAACACTGAAGCTTTCTTT
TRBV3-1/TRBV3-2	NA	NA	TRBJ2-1	CASSQTGRSYNEQFF	TGTGCCAGCAGCCAGACAGGTCGCTCCTACAATGAGCAGTTCTTC
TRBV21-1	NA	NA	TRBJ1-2	CASSTKAADVF	TGTGCCAGCAGCACTAAAGCGGCGGATGTTTTC
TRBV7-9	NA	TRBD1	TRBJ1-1	CASSSYRGNTEAFF	TGTGCCAGCAGCTCCTACAGGGGAAACACTGAAGCTTTCTTT
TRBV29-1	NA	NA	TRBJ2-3	CSVENGSGTDTQYF	TGCAGCGTTGAAAACGGGAGTGGCACAGATACGCAGTATTTT
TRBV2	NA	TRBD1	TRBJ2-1	CASSGRTGFNEQFF	TGTGCCAGCAGTGGTAGGACAGGGTTCAATGAGCAGTTCTTC
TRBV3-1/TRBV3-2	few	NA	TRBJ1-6	CASSQDLAGTNSPLHF	TGTGCCAGCAGCCAAGATCTCGCGGGAACAAATTCACCCCTCCACTTT
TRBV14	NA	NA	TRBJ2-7	CASSRGWGWDAYEQYF	TGTGCCAGCAGCCGTGGCTGGGGGTGGGATGCCTACGAGCAGTACTTC
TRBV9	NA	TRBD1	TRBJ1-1	CASSLLDRVGTEAFF	TGTGCCAGCAGCCTTTTGGACAGGGTCGGCACTGAAGCTTTCTTT
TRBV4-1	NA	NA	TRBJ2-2	CASSQVRGQNTGELFF	TGCGCCAGCAGCCAAGTACGCGGACAGAACACCGGGGAGCTGTTTTTT
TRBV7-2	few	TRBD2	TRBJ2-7	CASSLEPGLAAYEQYF	TGTGCCAGCAGCTTGGAGCCGGGACTAGCGGCCTACGAGCAGTACTTC
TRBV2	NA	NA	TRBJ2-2	CASSGHVGANTGELFF	TGTGCCAGCAGTGGACATGTGGGGGCGAACACCGGGGAGCTGTTTTTT
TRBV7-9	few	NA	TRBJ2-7	CASSAGLQAYEQYF	TGTGCCAGCAGCGCAGGGCTACAGGCCTACGAGCAGTACTTC
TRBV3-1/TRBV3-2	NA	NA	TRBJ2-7	CASSQGLGQRREQYF	TGTGCCAGCAGCCAAGGCTTAGGACAGAGGAGGGAGCAGTACTTC
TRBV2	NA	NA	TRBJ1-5	CASTQDMDGQPQHF	TGTGCCAGCACACAGGATATGGATGGTCAGCCCCAGCATTTT
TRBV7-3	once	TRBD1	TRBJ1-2	CASSRQGIANYGYTF	TGTGCCAGCAGCCGACAGGGGATCGCTAACTATGGCTACACCTTC
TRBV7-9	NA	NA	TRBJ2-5	CASSLQGREETQYF	TGTGCCAGCAGCCTTCAGGGGAGGGAAGAGACCCAGTACTTC
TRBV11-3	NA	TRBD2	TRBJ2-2	CASTALASGYMGGELFF	TGTGCCAGCACCGCTCTGGCTAGCGGGTACATGGGCGGGGAGCTGTTTTTT
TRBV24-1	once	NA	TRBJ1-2	CATSDSTGNYGYTF	TGTGCCACCAGTGATTCAACCGGTAACTATGGCTACACCTTC
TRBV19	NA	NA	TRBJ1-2	CASSIATTPYGYTF	TGTGCCAGTAGTATAGCGACAACCCCCTATGGCTACACCTTC
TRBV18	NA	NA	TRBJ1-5	CASSPNGGSNQPQHF	TGTGCCAGCTCACCAAACGGCGGTAGCAATCAGCCCCAGCATTTT
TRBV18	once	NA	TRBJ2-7	CASSSDSYEQYF	TGTGCCAGCTCTAGCGACTCCTACGAGCAGTACTTC
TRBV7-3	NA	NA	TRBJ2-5	CASSFGAQETQYF	TGTGCCAGCAGCTTTGGGGCCCAAGAGACCCAGTACTTC